Each of the 10 T cell receptor beta chains below was sequenced from the same sample in a study of T-cell reconstitution after alpha-beta-depleted transplantation in children listed by TCRdb under 2016. The library was produced with PCR. The sequencer listed for this sample is Illumina HiSeq 2500. To normalize quantification of the TCRbeta repertoire, the TCR libraries were built with molecular barcoding that relied on unique molecular identifiers. TCRdb itself trimmed the public reads at Q25 with fastp, ran MiXCR and retained productive beta chains. Rows with one shared CDR3 protein collapse into an entry with the most common genes and DNA. Present in this sample are 600,000 to 800,000 distinct CDR3 sequences, about an eighth of which were seen just once. The ten most abundant clones make up around 0.79% of the sample. The sample's treatment or condition, from its label and the paper: allogeneic hematopoietic cell transplantation with graft depleted of TCRalphabeta T cells and CD19 B cells.

The sequencing used PBMCs, collected before TCRalphabeta/CD19-depleted stem cell transplant. These TCRs come from a girl aged 2 to 9 with congenital amegakaryocytic thrombocytopenia, due to receive a stem cell transplant.

In its sample, this clonotype was seen a few times. V and J are TRBV7-8 and TRBJ2-7, with 8 bases that match TRBD2. Germline values: CDR1 SGHVS, CDR2 FQNEAQ. The length of the CDR3 is 18 residues. Trimming removed 1 base from V and 0 bases from J; junction bases left unmatched: 11. The CDR3 nucleotides read TGTGCCAGCAGCTTAGGTGATTGGACTAGCCCTAGCTCCTACGAGCAGTACTTC. Its translation is CASSLGDWTSPSSYEQYF.

This clonotype was picked up many times. The chain links TRBV6-2 or TRBV6-3 to TRBJ2-3; TRBD1 agrees at 9 bases. The germline V gene has CDR1 MNHEY and CDR2 SVGEGT. The ends lost 7 bases at V and 5 bases at J; junction bases unmatched: 4. The CDR3 consists of 13 residues. CDR3 sequence: CASKGQGLDTQYF. Written as DNA, the CDR3 is TGTGCCAGCAAGGGACAGGGATTAGATACGCAGTATTTT.

This clonotype was seen only a few times. CDR3: CASSFGLAGIQETQYF. DNA of the CDR3: TGTGCCAGCAGTTTCGGACTAGCGGGAATACAAGAGACCCAGTACTTC. The chain has TRBV28 and TRBJ2-5, with 12 nucleotides matching TRBD2. The CDR3 has 16 amino acids. V shed 3 bases, J shed 2 bases, and the junction held 4 bases outside the gene matches. The germline V gene encodes CDR1 MDHEN and CDR2 SYDVKM.

This chain links TRBV28 with TRBJ2-2; 7 bases fit TRBD1. The germline gives CDR1 MDHEN, CDR2 SYDVKM. V dropped 5 bases and J dropped 7; count of bases not matched to a gene: 13. The CDR3 loop spans 16 amino acids. CDR3 sequence reads: CASSAAGQEKVGELFF. The DNA of the CDR3 is TGTGCCAGCAGTGCCGCCGGACAGGAGAAGGTCGGGGAGCTGTTTTTT. Filled out from reference TRBV28 and TRBJ2-2, the complete variable domain reads DVKVTQSSRYLVKRTGEKVFLECVQDMDHENMFWYRQDPGLGLRLIYFSYDVKMKEKGDIPEGYSVSREKKERFSLILESASTNQTSMYLCASSAAGQEKVGELFFGEGSRLTVL.

This clonotype was observed many times. This rearrangement joins TRBV7-9 to TRBJ2-7, with 7 bases identical to TRBD1. Looked up from germline, CDR1 is SEHNR and CDR2 is FQNEAQ (reference sequence). V trimming: 3 bases; J trimming: 2 bases; junction bases outside the gene matches: 7. The CDR3 extends over 15 amino acids. The CDR3 nucleotides are TGTGCCAGCAGCTTCGACAGGGCCTTTACCTACGAGCAGTACTTC. Its protein product is CASSFDRAFTYEQYF.

This clonotype was picked up many times. The chain couples TRBV29-1 to TRBJ2-1; D is possibly TRBD2 (5 bases). CDR1 is SQVTM and CDR2 is ANQGSEA in the germline V gene. The CDR3 covers 16 residues. The germline V and J ends were trimmed by 6 bases and 2 bases, with 20 bases remaining between them. The CDR3 DNA reads TGCAGCGTATTTAATCTTGAGCCGGAGGCCTACAATGAGCAGTTCTTC. This gives the protein CSVFNLEPEAYNEQFF.

This clonotype was detected many times. The CDR3 nucleotides are TGTGCCAGCAGTAACGGGGGACAGGGTAATGAGCAGTTCTTC. Translated: CASSNGGQGNEQFF. The chain recombines TRBV12-3 or TRBV12-4 with TRBJ2-1, with TRBD1 matching over 9 bases. The CDR3 sequence is 14 residues long. V shed 5 bases and J 7 bases; nucleotides not matched to a gene: 6.

This clonotype occurred many times. The chain joins TRBV12-3 or TRBV12-4 to TRBJ2-5; no clear D gene. This CDR3 contains 12 residues. Trimming left V 3 bases short and J 3 bases short, with 5 bases between. Written as DNA, the CDR3 is TGTGCCAGCAGTTTCAGGAAAGAGACCCAGTACTTC. As protein: CASSFRKETQYF.

V and J are TRBV7-9 and TRBJ1-5; 9 nucleotides match TRBD1. This CDR3 comprises 14 residues. V shed 5 bases, J shed 11 bases, and the junction held 10 bases outside the gene matches. CDR1 is SEHNR and CDR2 is FQNEAQ in the germline V gene (reference sequence). CDR3 region: CASSLGTGMGSQHF. As DNA, the CDR3 is TGTGCCAGCAGCCTTGGGACAGGGATGGGATCCCAGCATTTT.

The genes are TRBV20-1 and TRBJ1-6; D is possibly TRBD1 (5 bases). The CDR3 is 14 amino acids. Germline V gene lookup returns CDR1 DFQATT and CDR2 SNEGSKA (reference sequence). Trimming shortened V by 3 bases and J by 8 bases, and 14 bases separated the two germline ends. CDR3 residues: CSARPGTGYSPLHF. CDR3 DNA: TGCAGTGCTAGGCCCGGGACGGGTTATTCACCCCTCCACTTT.